This paragraph reports one T cell receptor (beta chain). Other DNA sequences in this sample translate to the same CDR3. The protocol was immunoSEQ multiplex PCR, while the TCRdb copy is restricted to in-frame clones and leaves out a portion. The sample lists 1.5 million to 2.5 million clones; less than 95% were seen once. These data originate in a study of shared clonotypes between healthy human individuals. Germline V lookup: CDR1 MNHEY, CDR2 SMNVEV (reference sequence). Trimming removed 4 bases at V and 0 bases at J, with 10 bases between. This CDR3 region has 14 residues. CD45RO-negative, CCR7-positively selected cells formed the naive CD8 fraction, excluding terminally differentiated effector memory CD45RA+ cells. Recent vaccinations or acute infections were absent in the healthy HIV-negative adult donors.

This TCR was recovered from a man aged 18 to 30 in good health. The material sequenced was naive CD8+ T cells sorted from blood. The V and J genes are TRBV27 and TRBJ2-7, with D possibly TRBD2 on 5 matching bases. The CDR3 coding sequence is TGTGCCAGCAGTTCGCTGGGGAGCTCCTACGAGCAGTACTTC. Translation gives CASSSLGSSYEQYF.